These 28 T cell receptor beta chains originate from one sample sequenced in a study of CD8 T cells in Susac syndrome. Random hexamers served to reverse transcribe about 0.5 to 1 ug RNA. TCRdb re-analysed the immunoSEQ multiplex PCR reads in MiXCR, keeping a single row per CDR3 protein. The table includes roughly 200,000 distinct CDR3 sequences, roughly 95% detected once. The sample was CD4+ T cells from PBMCs. All receptors come from a human donor with multiple sclerosis.

This clonotype has just one count. The V call is TRBV29-1, the J call TRBJ2-3, with D possibly TRBD2 on 6 matching bases. V lost 0 bases, J lost 4 bases, and 14 bases lay in between. The CDR3 runs 15 residues. Germline CDR1 is SQVTM and CDR2 is ANQGSEA. This CDR3 reads CSVEDMAGSPDTQYF. CDR3 coding DNA: TGCAGCGTTGAAGATATGGCGGGGTCTCCAGATACGCAGTATTTT.

CDR3 amino acids: CASSYLRDHEQYF. The CDR3 nucleotides are TGTGCCAGCAGCTACCTACGGGACCACGAGCAGTACTTC. V usage is TRBV7-2 and J usage is TRBJ2-7; possibly TRBD1 or TRBD2 for D (5 bases each). V gave up 4 bases and J gave up 5 bases, with 12 bases separating them. Germline CDR1 is SGHTA and CDR2 is FQGNSA. The CDR3 extends over 13 amino acids.

The V and J genes are TRBV20-1 and TRBJ2-7, with D possibly called TRBD1 or TRBD2 (5 bases each). V lost 6 bases and J lost 2, with 17 bases in between. The CDR3 is made up of 14 amino acids. Germline CDR1 DFQATT, CDR2 SNEGSKA (reference sequence). The chain's CDR3 is CSARPAGTTYEQYF. As DNA, the CDR3 is TGCAGTGCACGCCCCGCCGGGACGACCTACGAGCAGTACTTC.

The rearrangement joins TRBV6-6 to TRBJ2-1; D is perhaps TRBD2 (6 bases). This CDR3 has 16 residues. Trimming pared 5 bases from V and 0 bases from J, leaving 14 bases between. CDR1 MNHNY and CDR2 SVGAGI come from the germline V gene (reference sequence). The CDR3 nucleotides are TGTGCCAGCAGTCCGTTGACTAGGATCTCCTACAATGAGCAGTTCTTC. Its protein is CASSPLTRISYNEQFF.

The rearrangement joins TRBV20-1 to TRBJ2-7, with 7 bases aligning to TRBD1. J was trimmed by 3 bases and V by 2 bases; bases with no gene match: 7. Germline V gene data show CDR1 as DFQATT and CDR2 as SNEGSKA (reference sequence). This CDR3 spans 14 amino acids. CDR3 in amino acids: CSARKRQGHYEQYF. The CDR3 region has the DNA TGCAGTGCTAGAAAGAGACAGGGTCACTACGAGCAGTACTTC.

V gene TRBV11-3 combines with J gene TRBJ2-2, with D tentatively TRBD2 (6 bases). This CDR3 has 13 amino acids. V lost 1 base and J 7 bases, leaving 7 bases between the germline ends. Germline values: CDR1 SGHNT, CDR2 YENEEA. The CDR3 reads CASSLGEVGELFF. The CDR3 DNA is TGTGCCAGCAGCTTAGGGGAGGTCGGGGAGCTGTTTTTT. Full variable domain (missing parts from reference TRBV11-3 and TRBJ2-2): EAGVVQSPRYKIIEKKQPVAFWCNPISGHNTLYWYLQNLGQGPELLIRYENEEAVDDSQLPKDRFSAERLKGVDSTLKIQPAELGDSAVYLCASSLGEVGELFFGEGSRLTVL.

The chain recombines TRBV30 with TRBJ1-1; D ambiguous. This CDR3 contains 13 residues. Germline V gene sequence: CDR1 GTSNPN, CDR2 SVGIG (reference sequence). With 0 bases removed from V and 0 bases from J, the gap between germline ends came to 5 bases. In DNA, the CDR3 is TGTGCCTGGAGTGTACAGTTGAACACTGAAGCTTTCTTT. It yields the protein CAWSVQLNTEAFF.

About this clonotype itself: The germline gene is not matched at one end of the junction; a read error may be the cause. V usage is TRBV5-4 and J usage is TRBJ2-5; possible D gene TRBD2, 6 bases. Germline V gene lookup returns CDR1 SGHNT and CDR2 YYREEE (reference sequence). The CDR3 spans 13 residues. The CDR3, as DNA: TGTGCCAACAGCTTTGTGGCGGGGGAGACCCAGTACTTC. It specifies CANSFVAGETQYF.

The chain carries TRBV25-1 and TRBJ2-7; D might be TRBD1 (6 bases). The CDR3 covers 13 residues. Trimming pared 2 bases from V and 9 bases from J, leaving 14 bases between. Germline V lookup: CDR1 MGHDK, CDR2 SYGVNS. As DNA, the CDR3 is TGTGCCAGCAGTGAACAGGGGCGGATCGGGCAGTACTTC. Residues: CASSEQGRIGQYF.

This sequence joins TRBV30 and TRBJ2-7; possibly TRBD2 for D (6 bases). CDR1 is GTSNPN, CDR2 SVGIG, per germline (reference sequence). The CDR3 runs to 16 residues. Trimming shortened V by 2 bases and J by 2 bases, and 19 bases separated the two germline ends. The CDR3 loop reads CAWSPPGYGGPYEQYF. CDR3 nucleotide sequence: TGTGCCTGGAGTCCTCCGGGCTACGGAGGGCCCTACGAGCAGTACTTC.

The chain is built from TRBV20-1 and TRBJ2-1, with 10 bases that match TRBD2. Germline lookup yields CDR1 DFQATT and CDR2 SNEGSKA (reference sequence). There are 16 residues in the CDR3. The J segment lost 3 bases and the V segment lost 3 bases, leaving 8 bases of the junction unmatched. The CDR3 DNA sequence: TGCAGTGCTAGTGGGCTAGCGGGGGCCTACTACAATGAGCAGTTCTTC. This gives the protein CSASGLAGAYYNEQFF.

The chain recombines TRBV20-1 with TRBJ2-1; unclear D gene. This CDR3 region has 11 residues. CDR1 is DFQATT, CDR2 SNEGSKA, per germline (reference sequence). V was pared by 6 bases and J by 4 bases, with 7 bases between. The CDR3 region is CSADSYNEQFF. CDR3 nucleotide sequence: TGCAGTGCCGACTCTTACAATGAGCAGTTCTTC.

The chain has TRBV10-3 and TRBJ1-6; D possibly corresponds to TRBD1 (5 bases). Germline V gene data show CDR1 as ENHRY and CDR2 as SYGVKD. This CDR3 is built from 14 residues. V gave up 2 bases and J gave up 8 bases, with 10 bases separating them. CDR3 sequence: CAISEPGLDSPLHF. The CDR3 nucleotides are TGTGCCATCAGTGAGCCGGGGCTTGATTCACCCCTCCACTTT.

V is TRBV30 and J is TRBJ1-1, with D unclear. The V gene's germline CDR1 is GTSNPN and CDR2 SVGIG (reference sequence). Between the trimmed V and J ends, which lost 6 bases and 4 bases, there was a span of 9 bases. This CDR3 spans 11 amino acids. The chain's CDR3 is CACGDGTEAFF. Here the CDR3 DNA reads TGTGCCTGTGGAGATGGCACTGAAGCTTTCTTT.

This sequence joins TRBV30 and TRBJ1-6, with unresolved D. The ends were cut back, 2 bases at V and 4 bases at J, with 18 bases in the middle. CDR3 size: 17 residues. Looked up from germline, CDR1 is GTSNPN and CDR2 is SVGIG (reference sequence). As DNA, the CDR3 is TGTGCCTGGAGTCCCCTGACGGGCACCGGGTATAATTCACCCCTCCACTTT. Translation: CAWSPLTGTGYNSPLHF.

The chain uses TRBV28 and TRBJ2-7, with a possible D match to TRBD2 (6 bases). V gave up 6 bases and J gave up 4 bases, with 19 bases separating them. The CDR3 is made up of 15 amino acids. Looked up from germline, CDR1 is MDHEN and CDR2 is SYDVKM. CDR3 residues: CASSPTRTTNYEQYF. The CDR3, as DNA: TGTGCCAGCAGCCCTACAAGGACTACGAATTACGAGCAGTACTTC.

The rearrangement joins TRBV20-1 to TRBJ2-4; a weak D match, TRBD1 (5 bases). This CDR3 has 15 residues. Germline values: CDR1 DFQATT, CDR2 SNEGSKA (reference sequence). Trimming removed 2 bases at V and 0 bases at J, with 11 bases between. CDR3 sequence reads: CSARRQLLAKNIQYF. CDR3 DNA sequence: TGCAGTGCTAGAAGACAGTTACTAGCCAAAAACATTCAGTACTTC.

The rearrangement joins TRBV30 to TRBJ2-3, with D tentatively TRBD2 (5 bases). Trimming stripped 6 bases from V and 2 bases from J, with 12 bases between. This CDR3 has 13 residues. CDR1 and CDR2 from the germline V gene are GTSNPN and SVGIG (reference sequence). The CDR3 coding sequence is TGTGCCTGCCGGGGTTTCCTCACAGATACGCAGTATTTT. It is translated as CACRGFLTDTQYF.

The chain has TRBV12-3 or TRBV12-4 and TRBJ2-6, with 8 bases that match TRBD1. Trimming took 8 bases from V and 2 from J; bases not matched to a gene: 8. The CDR3 covers 16 residues. In DNA form, the CDR3 reads TGTGCCAGCTTTGGCAGGGGGCGGGCTGGGGCCAACGTCCTGACTTTC. It encodes CASFGRGRAGANVLTF.

This clonotype showed up just once. The chain carries TRBV25-1 and TRBJ2-1, with TRBD2 identical over 7 bases. This CDR3 has 16 amino acids. The germline CDR1 and CDR2 sequences are MGHDK and SYGVNS. CDR3 bases: TGTGCGGCCAGCATAGGTCTAGCGGTATCCTACAATGAGCAGTTCTTC. It yields the protein CAASIGLAVSYNEQFF.

J is TRBJ2-5 and V is TRBV5-4, with D perhaps matching TRBD2 (5 bases). With 1 base removed from V and 3 bases from J, the gap between germline ends came to 10 bases. The CDR3 runs 14 residues. From germline, CDR1 is SGHNT and CDR2 YYREEE (reference sequence). CDR3 region: CASSLSGVEETQYF. CDR3 coding DNA: TGTGCCAGCAGCTTGTCCGGGGTGGAAGAGACCCAGTACTTC.

The V and J genes are TRBV19 and TRBJ2-5, with D uncertain. CDR1 LNHDA and CDR2 SQIVND come from the germline V gene (reference sequence). The CDR3 extends over 13 amino acids. The germline V and J ends were trimmed by 2 bases and 5 bases, with 9 bases remaining between them. This chain's CDR3 is CASSINRMETQYF. Here the CDR3 DNA reads TGTGCCAGTAGTATAAACCGCATGGAGACCCAGTACTTC.

The chain combines TRBV30 with TRBJ2-7; D may be TRBD1 (6 bases). CDR3 length equals 14 residues. The V gene lost 2 bases and the J gene lost 5 bases, with 16 bases spanning the gap. CDR1 GTSNPN and CDR2 SVGIG come from the germline V gene (reference sequence). CDR3 sequence: CAWSRPKQGHEQYF. The DNA of the CDR3 is TGTGCCTGGAGTCGACCAAAACAGGGCCACGAGCAGTACTTC. Together with reference TRBV30 and TRBJ2-7, the CDR3 gives the full variable domain: SQTIHQWPATLVQPVGSPLSLECTVEGTSNPNLYWYRQAAGRGLQLLFYSVGIGQISSEVPQNLSASRPQDRQFILSSKKLLLSDSGFYLCAWSRPKQGHEQYFGPGTRLTVT.

This clonotype showed up just a few times. This sequence joins TRBV6-6 and TRBJ2-1; 11 bases are shared with TRBD2. Germline values: CDR1 MNHNY, CDR2 SVGAGI (reference sequence). Germline trimming cut 6 bases from V and 3 bases from J; bases unmatched to any gene: 4. This CDR3 contains 15 residues. In DNA, the CDR3 is TGTGCCAGCAGCCCTCTAGCGGGGGGCTACAATGAGCAGTTCTTC. Amino acids: CASSPLAGGYNEQFF.

About this clonotype itself: Germline is not matched at one junction end, which may reflect a read error. The chain recombines TRBV7-2 with TRBJ2-3; 12 nucleotides line up with TRBD2. The CDR3 extends over 15 amino acids. In germline, CDR1 is SGHTA, CDR2 FQGNSA. CDR3: CASSLAGGSTDTQYF. As DNA, the CDR3 is TGTGCCAGCAGCCTAGCGGGGGGGAGCACAGATACGCAGTATTTT.

This chain links TRBV3-1 with TRBJ1-4; possibly TRBD1 for D (5 bases). The germline V and J ends were trimmed by 0 bases and 10 bases, with 9 bases remaining between them. Per the germline V gene, CDR1 is LGHDT and CDR2 is YNNKEL (reference sequence). This CDR3 has 13 amino acids. The CDR3 coding sequence is TGTGCCAGCAGCCAAGAAGGGGTTCGAAAACTGTTTTTT. It is translated as CASSQEGVRKLFF. The full variable domain, with the rest looked up from reference TRBV3-1 and TRBJ1-4, is DTAVSQTPKYLVTQMGNDKSIKCEQNLGHDTMYWYKQDSKKFLKIMFSYNNKELIINETVPNRFSPKSPDKAHLNLHINSLELGDSAVYFCASSQEGVRKLFFGSGTQLSVL.

This chain links TRBV27 with TRBJ1-1; no firm D call. Germline values: CDR1 MNHEY, CDR2 SMNVEV (reference sequence). The CDR3 has 13 amino acids. V was pared by 0 bases and J by 4 bases, with 6 bases between. CDR3 amino acids: CASSLSPFTEAFF. In nucleotides, the CDR3 is TGTGCCAGCAGTTTATCCCCCTTCACTGAAGCTTTCTTT.

The V and J genes are TRBV12-3 or TRBV12-4 and TRBJ1-4, with D possibly TRBD1 on 6 matching bases. Trimming removed 6 bases at V and 6 bases at J, with 14 bases between. The CDR3 has 14 amino acids. The CDR3: CASSPGGRDEKLFF. The CDR3 DNA follows: TGTGCCAGCAGCCCTGGGGGGCGCGATGAAAAACTGTTTTTT.